This TCR beta chain came from a study of cytotoxic CD8 clonotypes in ibrutinib-treated CLL. As for the study in general: There were around twelve relapsed/refractory patients and around 15 treatment-naive patients, and fewer than 18 were IGHV unmutated.

Findings and limits, study-wide: There were few public clonotypes, and on treatment they contracted or stayed stable. Clonality correlated strongly with circulating CD8+ T cells and exceeded age-matched healthy donors at baseline.

Around 2 micrograms of genomic DNA (from cryopreserved PBMCs) were used for TCR beta libraries. Trimming took 5 bases from V and 4 from J, leaving 11 bases between them. Germline CDR1 WNHNN, CDR2 SYGVQD (reference sequence). The CDR3 sequence is 13 residues long. Repertoires were generated with immunoSEQ multiplex PCR, while TCRdb's copy carries only in-frame clones and drops some. The sample has around 140,000 clones, more than 70% seen once. Points on this clone: As yet, its antigen is unknown.

The clonotype comes from a human donor with chronic lymphocytic leukemia. The material was PBMCs, obtained after 36 months of ibrutinib treatment. V and J are TRBV10-1 and TRBJ1-2; D is unresolved. The CDR3 DNA reads as TGCGCCAGCAGTCCGGACGGCCGCTATGGCTACACCTTC. Its translation is CASSPDGRYGYTF.